What follows are 27 T cell receptor beta chains derived from one specimen sequenced in a study of T cell repertoires in cytomegalovirus infection (dated by TCRdb to between 2017 and 2020). These receptors have no identified antigens. Data came from an Illumina HiSeq 1500. The raw public data were reprocessed by TCRdb itself: fastp quality trimming at Q25, MiXCR clonotype calling, in-frame beta chains only. Every distinct CDR3 protein forms one entry, paired with its most common genes and DNA. This sample has about 700,000 distinct CDR3 sequences in its table, and around 35% of those were observed once. Of the sample, over 15% is held by the ten largest clones. The treatment or condition label of this sample denotes: in vitro stimulation with specific CMV peptide epitopes to enrich CMV-specific T cells. The sample consisted of cultured PBMCs, taken from culture after CMV antigen stimulation. The receptors come from a human donor in good health (CMV status not recorded). Some clones in this sample may be carry-over from other donors' samples.

The chain is built from TRBV27 and TRBJ1-5; D unresolved. V shed 6 bases and J shed 5 bases, with 11 bases lying between them. CDR1 MNHEY and CDR2 SMNVEV come from the germline V gene (reference sequence). The CDR3 runs to 13 residues. The CDR3 coding sequence is TGTGCCAGCAGAACTTGGTGGGATCAGCCCCAGCATTTT. Residues: CASRTWWDQPQHF.

This clonotype has just a few counts. V is TRBV7-2 and J is TRBJ2-2; D not resolved. Germline lookup yields CDR1 SGHTA and CDR2 FQGNSA. The V end lost 5 bases, the J end lost 6 bases, and 16 bases lay between the germline ends. The CDR3 contains 15 residues. The CDR3 sequence is CASSPLSGTSGELFF. CDR3 nucleotides: TGTGCCAGCAGCCCTCTGTCTGGTACGTCCGGGGAGCTGTTTTTT.

V gene TRBV7-9 combines with J gene TRBJ2-3; D uncertain. The germline CDR1 and CDR2 sequences are SEHNR and FQNEAQ (reference sequence). CDR3 length: 14 residues. V lost 6 bases, J lost 2 bases, and 12 bases lay in between. The CDR3: CASRPRSFTDTQYF. In DNA form, the CDR3 reads TGTGCCAGCAGGCCCAGGTCCTTCACAGATACGCAGTATTTT.

J is TRBJ2-1 and V is TRBV6-2 or TRBV6-3; D not certain. The CDR3 contains 15 residues. Trimming cost V 6 bases and J 2 bases, with 14 bases left between them. CDR1 and CDR2 (germline): MNHEY, SVGEGT. The CDR3: CASSPRRAAYNEQFF. The CDR3 nucleotides are TGTGCCAGCAGCCCGCGTCGGGCAGCCTACAATGAGCAGTTCTTC.

The V and J genes are TRBV27 and TRBJ2-7; D may be TRBD2 (6 bases). Germline CDR1 MNHEY, CDR2 SMNVEV (reference sequence). Trimming removed 4 bases from V and 0 bases from J, with 10 bases in between. This CDR3 has 14 residues. The CDR3 is CASSSLADSYEQYF. For the CDR3, the DNA is TGTGCCAGCAGTTCGTTAGCGGACTCCTACGAGCAGTACTTC.

This sequence joins TRBV28 and TRBJ2-4, with D possibly matching TRBD2 (6 bases). The CDR3 consists of 15 residues. The V gene lost 5 bases and the J gene lost 4 bases, with 15 bases spanning the gap. CDR1 is MDHEN and CDR2 is SYDVKM in the germline V gene. CDR3 nucleotides: TGTGCCAGCAGTGAGGCGGGAAGCTTGAAAAACATTCAGTACTTC. This gives the protein CASSEAGSLKNIQYF.

The chain combines TRBV11-2 with TRBJ1-6; D gene ambiguous. Trimming left V 5 bases short and J 14 bases short, with 10 bases between. This CDR3 contains 11 residues. Germline V gene lookup returns CDR1 SGHAT and CDR2 FQNNGV. DNA for the CDR3: TGTGCCAGCAGCAACCTTCCAACCCTCCACTTT. Protein sequence: CASSNLPTLHF.

V is TRBV4-1 and J is TRBJ1-2, with TRBD1 as a possible D gene (6 bases). Germline CDR1 reads MGHRA; CDR2 reads YSYEKL. CDR3 size: 14 residues. The germline V and J ends were trimmed by 0 bases and 4 bases, with 9 bases remaining between them. CDR3 sequence: CASSQDPQGYGYTF. Here the CDR3 DNA reads TGCGCCAGCAGCCAAGATCCACAGGGCTATGGCTACACCTTC.

The genes are TRBV20-1 and TRBJ1-6; D is unresolved. Trimming stripped 0 bases from V and 4 bases from J, with 10 bases between. CDR1 and CDR2 (germline): DFQATT, SNEGSKA (reference sequence). This CDR3 has 15 residues. The DNA of the CDR3 is TGCAGTGCTAGAGATAAGAGGGATTATAATTCACCCCTCCACTTT. Protein sequence: CSARDKRDYNSPLHF.

This clonotype was found a few times. This chain joins TRBV7-9 and TRBJ1-1; a weak D match, TRBD1 (6 bases). V was clipped by 5 bases and J by 11 bases, with 24 bases between them. Germline V gene data show CDR1 as SEHNR and CDR2 as FQNEAQ (reference sequence). The CDR3 is 15 residues long. CDR3 residues: CASSEGEYITRRAFF. As DNA, the CDR3 is TGTGCCAGCAGCGAGGGGGAGTATATCACCAGGAGGGCTTTCTTT.

The V gene is TRBV4-1, the J gene TRBJ2-2; D assignment may be TRBD1 or TRBD2 (5 bases each). V was pared by 4 bases and J by 4 bases, with 13 bases between. Germline CDR1 and CDR2: MGHRA and YSYEKL. This CDR3 region has 15 residues. The CDR3 loop reads CASSPTGTATGELFF. In nucleotides, the CDR3 is TGCGCCAGCAGCCCTACGGGGACGGCCACCGGGGAGCTGTTTTTT.

The chain employs TRBV6-2 or TRBV6-3 and TRBJ2-3, with D perhaps given as TRBD1 or TRBD2 (5 bases each). Germline V lookup: CDR1 MNHEY, CDR2 SVGEGT. The CDR3 extends over 12 amino acids. The ends were cut back, 8 bases at V and 5 bases at J, with 11 bases in the middle. Written as DNA, the CDR3 is TGTGCCAGCGGGGGAATAAGAGATACGCAGTATTTT. Translating gives CASGGIRDTQYF.

The chain combines TRBV6-2 or TRBV6-3 with TRBJ2-1; 9 nucleotides align to TRBD1. Germline lookup yields CDR1 MNHEY and CDR2 SVGEGT. This CDR3 region has 15 residues. The V and J ends lost 4 bases and 9 bases, in that order; junction bases with no gene match: 10. In DNA, the CDR3 is TGTGCCAGCAGTTGGATGGACAGGGGAGACAGTGAGCAGTTCTTC. Translated: CASSWMDRGDSEQFF.

The rearrangement joins TRBV2 to TRBJ2-1, with D hard to call. Germline CDR1 reads SNHLY; CDR2 reads FYNNEI. The CDR3 sequence is 13 residues long. Trimming took off 5 bases at V and 9 bases at J, with 14 bases between the two ends. For the CDR3, the DNA is TGTGCCAGCAGTAATAATCTAGGGATTGAGCAGTTCTTC. Translation: CASSNNLGIEQFF.

Of note for this clonotype: The CDR3 does not end in the conserved phenylalanine or tryptophan, so this is likely a read error. It is unclear where the CDR3 begins or ends on the DNA, so no DNA is shown, and the CDR3 is as TCRdb lists it. The V gene is TRBV6-1, the J gene TRBJ2-1; the D call in the table, TRBD2, was not verified against the DNA. The CDR3 is 12 amino acids in total, end residues counted. Germline CDR1 reads MNHNS; CDR2 reads SASEGT. CDR3 amino acids: CASSEVEDAVRI.

This clonotype appeared many times. This chain joins TRBV7-2 and TRBJ2-1; the D gene is possibly TRBD2 (6 bases). V lost 2 bases to trimming and J lost 9 bases, with 14 bases between them. CDR1 and CDR2 from the germline V gene are SGHTA and FQGNSA. This CDR3 has 14 residues. This CDR3 reads CASSLSGASGEQFF. The CDR3 DNA sequence: TGTGCCAGCAGCTTATCGGGAGCCTCGGGTGAGCAGTTCTTC. Based on the CDR3 plus reference TRBV7-2 and TRBJ2-1, the full variable domain is GAGVSQSPSNKVTEKGKDVELRCDPISGHTALYWYRQSLGQGLEFLIYFQGNSAPDKSGLPSDRFSAERTGGSVSTLTIQRTQQEDSAVYLCASSLSGASGEQFFGPGTRLTVL.

The chain combines TRBV2 with TRBJ1-3; TRBD1 is a possible D gene (5 bases). Germline CDR1 and CDR2: SNHLY and FYNNEI. The CDR3 totals 15 residues. Trimming stripped 1 base from V and 3 bases from J, with 10 bases between. CDR3 sequence (DNA): TGTGCCAGCAGTGAAGAGACAGCACTTGGAAACACCATATATTTT. It yields the protein CASSEETALGNTIYF.

This clonotype was detected many times. The chain is built from TRBV7-2 and TRBJ2-7; D might be TRBD2 (6 bases). Germline V lookup: CDR1 SGHTA, CDR2 FQGNSA. The V end lost 1 base, the J end lost 2 bases, and 12 bases lay between the germline ends. This CDR3 is built from 15 residues. This chain's CDR3 is CASSLVADQAYEQYF. CDR3 in DNA: TGTGCCAGCAGCTTAGTAGCGGATCAAGCCTACGAGCAGTACTTC.

The chain joins TRBV5-4 to TRBJ2-3; TRBD1 might be the D (6 bases). In germline, CDR1 is SGHNT, CDR2 YYREEE (reference sequence). There are 15 residues in the CDR3. Between the trimmed V and J ends, which lost 3 bases and 4 bases, there was a span of 15 bases. CDR3 DNA: TGTGCCAGCAGCTCGCCTACAGGGCTCGCAGATACGCAGTATTTT. Protein: CASSSPTGLADTQYF.

At least ten counts were recorded for this clonotype. The CDR3 sequence is CASSPDLRQGNGYTF. DNA of the CDR3: TGTGCCAGCAGCCCCGATCTGAGGCAGGGGAATGGCTACACCTTC. J is TRBJ1-2 and V is TRBV7-2; tentatively, D is TRBD1 (6 bases). The V end lost 5 bases, the J end lost 6 bases, and 19 bases lay between the germline ends. The CDR3 consists of 15 residues. The germline gives CDR1 SGHTA, CDR2 FQGNSA.

Remarks on this clonotype: The junction shows a germline mismatch at one end, possibly a read error. This chain uses TRBV7-2 with TRBJ2-3, with D hard to call. The germline V gene encodes CDR1 SGHTA and CDR2 FQGNSA. This CDR3 spans 14 amino acids. The CDR3 nucleotides are TGTGCCAGCAGCTCCGACGCCCTCACAGATCCGCAGTATTTT. It codes for CASSSDALTDPQYF.

This clonotype was found many times. The chain has TRBV28 and TRBJ2-2; possible D gene TRBD1, 6 bases. Trimming left V 5 bases short and J 4 bases short, with 8 bases between. Germline V gene data show CDR1 as MDHEN and CDR2 as SYDVKM. The CDR3 is 13 residues long. The CDR3 loop is CASSEGGTGELFF. CDR3 coding DNA: TGTGCCAGCAGTGAAGGGGGCACCGGGGAGCTGTTTTTT.

This rearrangement joins TRBV19 to TRBJ1-5; D gene unclear. Germline CDR1 reads LNHDA; CDR2 reads SQIVND (reference sequence). The CDR3 extends over 16 amino acids. The V gene lost 3 bases and the J gene lost 4 bases, with 16 bases spanning the gap. The CDR3 is CASSIPPIGVNQPQHF. The CDR3 DNA reads as TGTGCCAGTAGTATTCCCCCGATCGGGGTGAATCAGCCCCAGCATTTT.

The CDR3 DNA is TGTGCCAGCAGTGAAGAGTACAGAGCTAACTATGGCTACACCTTC. This encodes CASSEEYRANYGYTF. The gene calls are TRBV6-1 and TRBJ1-2, with unresolved D. Germline lookup yields CDR1 MNHNS and CDR2 SASEGT. This CDR3 has 15 residues. V was clipped by 1 base and J by 0 bases, with 9 bases between them.

This clonotype has only a few counts. J is TRBJ1-1 and V is TRBV19; perhaps TRBD1 as D (5 bases). This CDR3 comprises 13 residues. Germline values: CDR1 LNHDA, CDR2 SQIVND (reference sequence). V shed 3 bases and J shed 4 bases, with 9 bases lying between them. The CDR3 region is CASSMARGTEAFF. Here the CDR3 DNA reads TGTGCCAGTAGTATGGCGAGGGGCACTGAAGCTTTCTTT.

The V and J genes are TRBV4-3 and TRBJ1-1; a possible D gene is TRBD1 (6 bases). CDR3 length: 17 residues. Trimming cost V 1 base and J 7 bases, with 22 bases left between them. Per the germline V gene, CDR1 is LGHNA and CDR2 is YSLEER. This CDR3 reads CASSQALGAGEVDEAFF. The CDR3 DNA follows: TGCGCCAGCAGCCAAGCCCTAGGGGCAGGGGAGGTTGATGAAGCTTTCTTT.

The chain's CDR3 is CASGQLGETQYF. The CDR3 bases are TGTGCTAGTGGCCAGCTCGGAGAGACCCAGTACTTC. The chain links TRBV12-5 to TRBJ2-5, with D unclear. This CDR3 is built from 12 residues. Trimming removed 6 bases at V and 4 bases at J, with 9 bases between. Per the germline V gene, CDR1 is LGHNT and CDR2 is FRNRAP.